Shown below are 16 T cell receptor beta chains from a single sample sequenced in a study of blood T cell repertoires in COVID-19. Repertoires were generated with immunoSEQ multiplex PCR, while TCRdb's copy carries only in-frame clones and drops some. Seen here are a few hundred thousand clones, 87% observed once, and the top ten hold around 9%. The sample was PBMCs or T cells enriched from blood (not recorded which). The receptors were gathered from a young woman who had recovered from COVID-19.

This chain joins TRBV18 and TRBJ2-1, with D possibly being TRBD1 (5 bases). Germline lookup yields CDR1 KGHSH and CDR2 LQKENI. This CDR3 contains 18 residues. V lost 3 bases and J 0 bases, leaving 18 bases between the germline ends. The CDR3 loop is CASSPNIGADNSYNEQFF. The DNA of the CDR3 is TGTGCCAGCTCACCGAACATAGGCGCGGACAACTCCTACAATGAGCAGTTCTTC.

V and J are TRBV28 and TRBJ1-3, with TRBD1 as a possible D gene (5 bases). The length of the CDR3 is 15 residues. Germline loops: CDR1 MDHEN, CDR2 SYDVKM. V was shortened by 3 bases and J by 1 base, with 10 bases between the two germline ends. In DNA, the CDR3 is TGTGCCAGCAGTTTCATGGGGCTATCTGGAAACACCATATATTTT. Translating gives CASSFMGLSGNTIYF.

The chain is built from TRBV5-1 and TRBJ2-5; TRBD1 might be the D (6 bases). The V end lost 4 bases, the J end lost 3 bases, and 13 bases lay between the germline ends. There are 14 residues in the CDR3. Germline CDR1 and CDR2: SGHRS and YFSETQ. The CDR3: CASSLSTGEETQYF. The DNA of the CDR3 is TGCGCCAGCAGCCTCTCGACAGGAGAAGAGACCCAGTACTTC.

The V gene is TRBV7-2, the J gene TRBJ2-1, with a weak D call TRBD2 (5 bases). The CDR3 loop spans 17 amino acids. The V and J ends lost 3 bases and 2 bases respectively, with 17 bases between them. CDR1 SGHTA and CDR2 FQGNSA come from the germline V gene. CDR3 sequence reads: CASSLWFAGGTYNEQFF. The CDR3 nucleotides are TGTGCCAGCAGCTTGTGGTTTGCGGGTGGGACCTACAATGAGCAGTTCTTC.

The chain has TRBV5-1 and TRBJ1-1, with 8 bases fitting TRBD1. The CDR3 length is 14 residues. Germline V gene data show CDR1 as SGHRS and CDR2 as YFSETQ. V shed 5 bases and J 2 bases; nucleotides not matched to a gene: 5. This CDR3 reads CASRDRALNTEAFF. The CDR3, as DNA: TGCGCCAGCAGGGACAGGGCCCTTAACACTGAAGCTTTCTTT. The whole variable domain, remainder taken from reference TRBV5-1 and TRBJ1-1, is KAGVTQTPRYLIKTRGQQVTLSCSPISGHRSVSWYQQTPGQGLQFLFEYFSETQRNKGNFPGRFSGRQFSNSRSEMNVSTLELGDSALYLCASRDRALNTEAFFGQGTRLTVV.

This clone was observed a single time. The rearrangement uses TRBV11-1 and TRBJ2-4; D gene uncertain. V was shortened by 4 bases and J by 0 bases, with 10 bases between the two germline ends. The CDR3 is made up of 15 amino acids. Germline assignment: CDR1 SGHAT and CDR2 FQDESV (reference sequence). CDR3 sequence (DNA): TGTGCCAGCAGCTCCGTGACGGGAGCCAAAAACATTCAGTACTTC. The encoded protein is CASSSVTGAKNIQYF. The entire variable domain, with the rest obtained from reference TRBV11-1 and TRBJ2-4, is as follows: EAEVAQSPRYKITEKSQAVAFWCDPISGHATLYWYRQILGQGPELLVQFQDESVVDDSQLPKDRFSAERLKGVDSTLKIQPAELGDSAMYLCASSSVTGAKNIQYFGAGTRLSVL.

This chain joins TRBV6-5 and TRBJ2-7, with TRBD2 matching 10 bases. The CDR3 runs 15 residues. V lost 5 bases to trimming and J lost 2 bases; unmatched junction nucleotides: 6. Germline CDR1 is MNHEY and CDR2 is SVGAGI. The CDR3 DNA is TGTGCCAGCAGTAAATCCAGCGGGAGGGCCTACGAGCAGTACTTC. Translated: CASSKSSGRAYEQYF.

The chain combines TRBV7-9 with TRBJ1-2, with D perhaps TRBD1 (6 bases). The CDR3 covers 12 residues. Trimming cost V 5 bases and J 8 bases, with 12 bases left between them. CDR1 is SEHNR, CDR2 FQNEAQ, per germline (reference sequence). CDR3 residues: CASSLYRVGYTF. In DNA, the CDR3 is TGTGCCAGCAGCCTATACAGGGTCGGCTACACCTTC.

V is TRBV12-1 and J is TRBJ1-2; the table's D call, TRBD1, was not checked against the DNA. TRBV12-1 corresponds to a pseudogene. The CDR3 contains 13 residues. CDR3 sequence reads: CASSHTGEDGYTF. Written as DNA, the CDR3 is TGTGCCAGCAGCCACACAGGGGAGGATGGCTACACCTTC.

The V gene is TRBV9, the J gene TRBJ1-5; TRBD1 might be the D (6 bases). Germline CDR1 reads SGDLS; CDR2 reads YYNGEE. This CDR3 has 15 amino acids. Between the trimmed V and J ends, which lost 6 bases and 8 bases, there was a span of 21 bases. CDR3 coding DNA: TGTGCCAGCACCCCAAGGGGGGGGTCGGGGGAGCCCCAGCATTTT. This gives the protein CASTPRGGSGEPQHF.

The chain recombines TRBV7-9 with TRBJ1-4; D is perhaps TRBD1 (6 bases). From germline, CDR1 is SEHNR and CDR2 FQNEAQ (reference sequence). CDR3 length: 15 residues. V lost 5 bases, J lost 0 bases, and 10 bases lay in between. CDR3 sequence reads: CASSPRTATNEKLFF. The CDR3 nucleotides read TGTGCCAGCAGCCCGAGGACAGCAACTAATGAAAAACTGTTTTTT.

The chain is built from TRBV4-3 and TRBJ1-6; 10 bases match TRBD1. Germline values: CDR1 LGHNA, CDR2 YSLEER. With V trimmed by 4 bases and J by 2 bases, 2 bases remained unmatched. The CDR3 has 16 amino acids. CDR3 in DNA: TGCGCCAGCAGCCTTGGGACAGGGGCCTATAATTCACCCCTCCACTTT. It yields the protein CASSLGTGAYNSPLHF.

The chain uses TRBV7-9 and TRBJ2-5; D gene uncertain. Germline CDR1 reads SEHNR; CDR2 reads FQNEAQ (reference sequence). Trimming removed 7 bases from V and 3 bases from J, with 9 bases in between. This CDR3 contains 12 residues. CDR3 nucleotide sequence: TGTGCCAGCACGCTAGGCAAAGAGACCCAGTACTTC. The encoded protein is CASTLGKETQYF.

The rearrangement uses TRBV5-1 and TRBJ1-5; 9 bases align to TRBD1. The V and J ends lost 6 bases and 5 bases, in that order; junction bases with no gene match: 3. CDR3 length equals 13 residues. CDR1 and CDR2 (germline): SGHRS, YFSETQ. CDR3 sequence reads: CASNTGGDQPQHF. The CDR3 nucleotides read TGCGCCAGCAACACAGGGGGCGATCAGCCCCAGCATTTT.

This clone was detected only a few times. This chain joins TRBV5-6 and TRBJ1-1, with D perhaps matching TRBD1 (5 bases). Trimming removed 1 base from V and 2 bases from J, with 12 bases in between. The CDR3 loop spans 15 amino acids. The V gene's germline CDR1 is SGHDT and CDR2 YYEEEE. The chain's CDR3 is CASSLFGGTNTEAFF. DNA of the CDR3: TGTGCCAGCAGCTTGTTCGGGGGAACCAACACTGAAGCTTTCTTT.

This chain uses TRBV19 with TRBJ2-5, with TRBD2 matching 11 bases. Germline V gives CDR1 LNHDA, CDR2 SQIVND (reference sequence). The trim removed 1 base at V and 2 bases at J, leaving 6 bases unmatched. The CDR3 contains 17 residues. The CDR3 reads CASSIGGLAEPQETQYF. The DNA of the CDR3 is TGTGCCAGTAGTATAGGGGGACTAGCGGAGCCGCAAGAGACCCAGTACTTC.